One T cell receptor (beta chain) is described in this entry. Other DNA sequences in the sample encode the same CDR3. CDR3 size: 12 residues. Trimming cost V 2 bases and J 6 bases, with 9 bases left between them. CDR1 is SGDLS and CDR2 is YYNGEE in the germline V gene. This sample is drawn from a study of blood T cell repertoires in COVID-19. Study in general: Samples representing acute and convalescent COVID-19 were sourced from the United States, Italy and Spain. Sample material is recorded as cDNA or gDNA derived from T cells, B-cell-depleted T cells, or PBMCs.

How the authors handled the data: Estimation of nucleated cell counts relied on the amplification of reference gene primers. The protocol was immunoSEQ multiplex PCR, while the TCRdb copy is restricted to in-frame clones and leaves out a portion. That table supplies the V and J calls and clone size; D and trimming were determined from the DNA. This table holds around 250,000 clones, about 88% found once. This clonotype originated in a man younger than 35 with active or convalescent COVID-19. The J gene is TRBJ2-7, the V gene TRBV9; tentatively, D is TRBD1 (5 bases). The sequenced sample was peripheral blood. CDR3 nucleotides: TGTGCCAGCAGCGTTGGGGCCGGCGAGCAGTACTTC. It yields the protein CASSVGAGEQYF.